The rows below give T cell receptor beta chains drawn from one sample of a study of control samples from healthy donors and cancer patients. Clones were sequenced by immunoSEQ multiplex PCR, and TCRdb holds only the in-frame ones, with some missing. The data hold approximately 170,000 clones, with around 90% observed a single time. The specimen was blood. The receptor source for this set is a woman in her 30s in good health. CDR3s include the opening cysteine and the closing phenylalanine or tryptophan. The D gene is left open where the match is weak. Part of the rows lack a size; the others show once, few, many or a class for expanded clones.

J	D	V	size	DNA	CDR3
TRBJ2-2	-	TRBV6-5	-	TGTGCCAGCAGTTACTCGAGAAGGGTGGAGCTGTTTTTT	CASSYSRRVELFF
TRBJ1-1	TRBD1	TRBV4-2	-	TGTGCCAGCAGCCAGACAGGGGAAGTACCTAAAGCTTTCTTT	CASSQTGEVPKAFF
TRBJ2-7	TRBD2	TRBV4-3	-	TGCGCCAGCAGCCAGGTAGCGGGAGAGACCTACGAGCAGTACTTC	CASSQVAGETYEQYF
TRBJ2-1	TRBD2	TRBV2	-	TGTGCCAGCAGTGAAAGTCCTAGCGGGAGTTACAATGAGCAGTTCTTC	CASSESPSGSYNEQFF
TRBJ2-1	TRBD2	TRBV5-6	-	TGTGCCAGCAGCTTGTCCCCACTAGCGGCCAGCTCCTACAATGAGCAGTTCTTC	CASSLSPLAASSYNEQFF
TRBJ2-4	-	TRBV5-4	-	TGTGCCAGCAGCTCCCAACCTACAGCCAAAAACATTCAGTACTTC	CASSSQPTAKNIQYF
TRBJ2-1	TRBD2	TRBV7-8	-	TGTGCCAGCCGCTCGGGGGGGAGGGCCAATGAGCAGTTCTTC	CASRSGGRANEQFF
TRBJ2-7	TRBD1	TRBV28	-	TGTGCCAGCCAGGGACAGCCCCTCGAGCAGTACTTC	CASQGQPLEQYF
TRBJ1-1	-	TRBV24-1	-	TGTGCCACCAGTGATTTGGGGCAGGGCCTCGCAGCTTTCTTT	CATSDLGQGLAAFF
TRBJ2-1	TRBD2	TRBV7-3	-	TGTGCCAGCAGCAAGGCTAGCGGGAGGTATCACAATGAGCAGTTCTTC	CASSKASGRYHNEQFF
TRBJ2-1	TRBD2	TRBV5-1	-	TGCGCCAGCAGCTTGGGGGACTACCCCCTAGAGGAGCAGTTCTTC	CASSLGDYPLEEQFF
TRBJ2-7	-	TRBV27	-	TGTGCCAGCAGTCCATCCCCGGGGGTGGGTTGGGGAGATAACTACGAGCAGTACTTC	CASSPSPGVGWGDNYEQYF
TRBJ1-1	-	TRBV12-3/TRBV12-4	-	TGTGCCAGCAGCCCAGAACCGAACACTGAAGCTTTCTTT	CASSPEPNTEAFF
TRBJ1-4	-	TRBV28	-	TGTGCCAGCAGTTTTCGTCAGCCGAATGAAAAACTGTTTTTT	CASSFRQPNEKLFF
TRBJ1-5	-	TRBV4-2	once	TGTGCCAGCAGCGGGAGGGATAGCAATCAGCCCCAGCATTTT	CASSGRDSNQPQHF
TRBJ2-3	-	TRBV6-5	once	TGTGCCAGCATGGGGAACAGGCACACAGATACGCAGTATTTT	CASMGNRHTDTQYF
TRBJ1-3	-	TRBV28	-	TGTGCCAGCAGTTTTGCGTCTCGAAACACCATATATTTT	CASSFASRNTIYF
TRBJ2-3	TRBD2	TRBV6-5	once	TGTGCCAGCAGACAACTAGCGTCAGATACGCAGTATTTT	CASRQLASDTQYF
TRBJ2-1	-	TRBV29-1	once	TGCAGCGTGGATGGTGGACAGAGCTCCTACAATGAGCAGTTCTTC	CSVDGGQSSYNEQFF
TRBJ2-3	TRBD1	TRBV11-1	-	TGTGCCAGCAGCTTATTGACAGGGGAACTGACAGATACGCAGTATTTT	CASSLLTGELTDTQYF
TRBJ1-4	-	TRBV7-9	-	TGTGCCAGCAGCCGTGGGAGTGAGGGTAATGAAAAACTGTTTTTT	CASSRGSEGNEKLFF
TRBJ1-1	-	TRBV29-1	-	TGCAGCATAGACACTATGAACACTGAAGCTTTCTTT	CSIDTMNTEAFF
TRBJ2-7	TRBD2	TRBV30	once	TGTGCCCTGGGGCTAGCGGGCTCCTACGAGCAGTACTTC	CALGLAGSYEQYF
TRBJ2-3	TRBD2	TRBV6-2/TRBV6-3	-	TGTGCCAGCAGTCGTATGGGACTAGCGGGTTCGAAAGATACGCAGTATTTT	CASSRMGLAGSKDTQYF
TRBJ2-5	-	TRBV29-1	-	TGCAGCGTTGGGGTCCGGGAGACCCAGTACTTC	CSVGVRETQYF
TRBJ1-1	-	TRBV5-4	-	TGTGCCAGCAACGAAGCTTCGGGGGCCCACACTGAAGCTTTCTTT	CASNEASGAHTEAFF
TRBJ2-7	-	TRBV28	few	TGTGCCACCGAAAGTCCCCTCTCCTACGAGCAGTACTTC	CATESPLSYEQYF
TRBJ2-7	-	TRBV21-1	-	TGTGCCAGCAGCAAATACCCTCGGGACAGGGGGACCTACGAGCAGTACTTC	CASSKYPRDRGTYEQYF
TRBJ1-1	-	TRBV5-1	-	TGCGCCAGCAGCTTGGCCGGTAGGGTGGGCACTGAAGCTTTCTTT	CASSLAGRVGTEAFF
TRBJ1-2	-	TRBV19	once	TGTGCCAGTACTCGGACAGTCAACTATGGCTACACCTTC	CASTRTVNYGYTF
TRBJ1-6	-	TRBV6-2/TRBV6-3	-	TGTGCCAGCAGCCTCGACTCCCGAGGGAATTCACCCCTCCACTTT	CASSLDSRGNSPLHF
TRBJ2-1	-	TRBV14	-	TGTGCCAGCAGCCGAGGCAGCCTGTCGTACAATGAGCAGTTCTTC	CASSRGSLSYNEQFF
TRBJ1-4	TRBD1	TRBV11-2	-	TGTGCCAGCAGCTCCCCGGACAGGACAGGGGGCCTGGAAAAACTGTTTTTT	CASSSPDRTGGLEKLFF